These 19 T cell receptor beta chains came from one sample sequenced in a study of human T cells and chemical hapten exposure (dated by TCRdb to the early 2020s). The library was built by means of RACE. The data were produced on a NextSeq 500. TCRdb reworked the public reads: Q25 trimming with fastp, MiXCR clone assembly, productive beta chains retained. Duplicate CDR3 protein sequences are folded into a single record with the most common DNA and genes. For this sample there are 95,000 to 100,000 distinct CDR3 sequences; approximately 13% appear just once. The ten largest clones represent 2.1% of the sample. The intended sense of this specimen's time point label: patch test 1, 2 weeks after DPC sensitization. Reading the label with the study, this specimen's treatment or condition is: therapeutic diphenylcyclopropenone sensitization with weekly scalp DPC. The sample here was whole blood, taken in connection with sensitization to the hapten diphenylcyclopropenone (DPC). These receptors all stem from a woman in her thirties or forties with alopecia areata. Some clones in this sample may be carry-over from other donors' samples.

The sample holds many counts of this clonotype. V is TRBV29-1 and J is TRBJ2-3; D is unresolved. The V end was cut by 5 bases, the J end by 2 bases, with 2 bases between. Germline assignment: CDR1 SQVTM and CDR2 ANQGSEA. The CDR3 has 10 residues. The CDR3 is CSVPTDTQYF. In DNA, the CDR3 is TGCAGCGTTCCCACAGATACGCAGTATTTT.

This clonotype was counted between two and nine times. This rearrangement joins TRBV28 to TRBJ1-2; D uncertain. Germline loops: CDR1 MDHEN, CDR2 SYDVKM. This CDR3 comprises 15 residues. With 3 bases removed from V and 5 bases from J, the gap between germline ends came to 16 bases. CDR3 DNA: TGTGCCAGCAGTTTCCCCCGAGGCTCGGGTTATGGCTACACCTTC. Translated: CASSFPRGSGYGYTF.

The chain couples TRBV6-6 to TRBJ1-3, with D uncertain. Trimming removed 7 bases from V and 0 bases from J, with 16 bases in between. This CDR3 is built from 16 residues. Germline loops: CDR1 MNHNY, CDR2 SVGAGI (reference sequence). The CDR3 sequence: CASTALRRRSGNTIYF. The DNA of the CDR3 is TGTGCCAGCACCGCCCTCAGACGGCGCTCTGGAAACACCATATATTTT.

This clonotype has more than one count but fewer than ten. The V gene is TRBV20-1, the J gene TRBJ1-1; no definite D call. The CDR3 sequence is 12 residues long. V dropped 3 bases and J dropped 1 base, with 6 bases sitting between them. Germline assignment: CDR1 DFQATT and CDR2 SNEGSKA (reference sequence). The CDR3 spells CSARLQNTEAFF. CDR3 in DNA: TGCAGTGCTAGGTTACAGAACACTGAAGCTTTCTTT.

This clonotype has a handful of counts. J is TRBJ2-7 and V is TRBV6-5; D may be TRBD1 or TRBD2 (5 bases each). V was clipped by 7 bases and J by 0 bases, with 10 bases between them. The CDR3 is 13 amino acids. In germline, CDR1 is MNHEY, CDR2 SVGAGI. The CDR3 region has the DNA TGTGCCAGCACTGGGACGCACTCCTACGAGCAGTACTTC. It is translated as CASTGTHSYEQYF.

This clonotype was seen a handful of times. The genes are TRBV18 and TRBJ2-3; no firm D call. This CDR3 has 13 amino acids. Germline V gene sequence: CDR1 KGHSH, CDR2 LQKENI. Trimming cost V 1 base and J 4 bases, with 6 bases left between them. The CDR3 spells CASSPQGSDTQYF. CDR3 in DNA: TGTGCCAGCTCACCACAGGGTTCAGATACGCAGTATTTT.

This clonotype was seen a handful of times. V gene TRBV27 combines with J gene TRBJ1-5; tentative D call: TRBD1 (5 bases). Germline CDR1 MNHEY, CDR2 SMNVEV (reference sequence). Trimming removed 5 bases from V and 7 bases from J, with 12 bases in between. The CDR3 extends over 13 amino acids. CDR3 region: CASSRGYNQPQHF. The DNA for the CDR3 is TGTGCCAGCAGTCGGGGGTACAACCAGCCCCAGCATTTT.

This chain links TRBV29-1 with TRBJ1-5; D ambiguous. The germline V gene has CDR1 SQVTM and CDR2 ANQGSEA. Trimming cost V 4 bases and J 3 bases, with 7 bases left between them. This CDR3 region has 12 residues. The CDR3 sequence is CSVAGTNQPQHF. CDR3 bases: TGCAGCGTTGCGGGTACCAATCAGCCCCAGCATTTT. Together with reference TRBV29-1 and TRBJ1-5, the CDR3 gives the full variable domain: SAVISQKPSRDICQRGTSLTIQCQVDSQVTMMFWYRQQPGQSLTLIATANQGSEATYESGFVIDKFPISRPNLTFSTLTVSNMSPEDSSIYLCSVAGTNQPQHFGDGTRLSIL.

This clonotype has more than one count but fewer than ten. The chain employs TRBV2 and TRBJ1-3, with D possibly matching TRBD1 (5 bases). The CDR3 consists of 16 residues. Trimming left V 4 bases short and J 0 bases short, with 13 bases between. Germline CDR1 and CDR2: SNHLY and FYNNEI. The CDR3 sequence: CASSGADGGSGNTIYF. In DNA, the CDR3 is TGTGCCAGCAGTGGGGCGGATGGGGGCTCTGGAAACACCATATATTTT.

This clonotype has more than one count but fewer than ten. The rearrangement joins TRBV29-1 to TRBJ1-5, with D unclear. Trimming cost V 7 bases and J 3 bases, with 13 bases left between them. This CDR3 region has 13 residues. Germline V gene data show CDR1 as SQVTM and CDR2 as ANQGSEA. This CDR3 reads CSAQMSTNQPQHF. CDR3 sequence (DNA): TGCAGCGCCCAGATGAGTACCAATCAGCCCCAGCATTTT.

There are a few counts of this clonotype. The CDR3, as DNA: TGCAGTGTGCCCGAGGGGACAGCACAGTTCTTC. Its translation: CSVPEGTAQFF. This chain connects TRBV20-1 to TRBJ2-1; TRBD1 matches 7 bases. The trim removed 7 bases at V and 13 bases at J, leaving 10 bases unmatched. The length of the CDR3 is 11 residues. The V gene's germline CDR1 is DFQATT and CDR2 SNEGSKA (reference sequence).

The chain employs TRBV18 and TRBJ1-5; TRBD1 is a possible D gene (5 bases). Germline CDR1 KGHSH, CDR2 LQKENI. Trimming stripped 6 bases from V and 5 bases from J, with 11 bases between. The CDR3 has 13 residues. The CDR3 DNA sequence: TGTGCCAGCTCCTCCATCAGGGATCAGCCCCAGCATTTT. This translates into CASSSIRDQPQHF.

In its sample, this clonotype was seen many times. The chain uses TRBV19 and TRBJ2-1; D perhaps matches TRBD2 (5 bases). Germline-derived CDR1 and CDR2 are LNHDA and SQIVND (reference sequence). The CDR3 runs to 13 residues. V gave up 5 bases and J gave up 8 bases, with 13 bases separating them. Here the CDR3 reads CASSLRHGDEQFF. The DNA of the CDR3 is TGTGCCAGTAGTCTCCGTCACGGGGATGAGCAGTTCTTC.

This clonotype was seen more than once but under ten times. The V call is TRBV6-2 or TRBV6-3, the J call TRBJ2-7, with 11 bases aligning to TRBD2. Trimming removed 7 bases from V and 2 bases from J; junction bases left unmatched: 4. The germline gives CDR1 MNHEY, CDR2 SVGEGT. CDR3 length: 14 residues. CDR3 sequence: CASTGTSGAYEQYF. The DNA for the CDR3 is TGTGCCAGCACCGGGACTAGCGGAGCCTACGAGCAGTACTTC.

As concerns this clonotype: The final CDR3 position lacks the conserved phenylalanine or tryptophan, pointing to a likely read error. The DNA is omitted, as the CDR3 cannot be located on it reliably, and the CDR3 follows TCRdb's listing. The CDR3 is CASSSGTGAAGL. This sequence joins TRBV6-2 or TRBV6-3 and TRBJ2-7; TRBD1 was called by the table and not checked on the DNA. Looked up from germline, CDR1 is MNHEY and CDR2 is SVGEGT. The CDR3 numbers 12 amino acids, ends counted.

This chain links TRBV20-1 with TRBJ2-3, with D possibly TRBD1 on 5 matching bases. This CDR3 is 15 amino acids long. Trimming took off 0 bases at V and 1 base at J, with 11 bases between the two ends. The V gene's germline CDR1 is DFQATT and CDR2 SNEGSKA (reference sequence). CDR3 amino acids: CSARDPGRGTDTQYF. For the CDR3, the DNA is TGCAGTGCTAGAGATCCCGGCAGGGGCACAGATACGCAGTATTTT.

This clonotype was counted ten times or more. CDR3 in DNA: TGTGCCAGCAGCCGCGACTACGAGCAGTACTTC. It codes for CASSRDYEQYF. This chain links TRBV13 with TRBJ2-7; D call uncertain. The V gene's germline CDR1 is PRHDT and CDR2 FYEKMQ (reference sequence). This CDR3 has 11 residues. V was pared by 5 bases and J by 3 bases, with 5 bases between.

There are many counts of this clonotype. The rearrangement joins TRBV6-5 to TRBJ2-7; 9 bases are shared with TRBD2. Germline CDR1 reads MNHEY; CDR2 reads SVGAGI. There are 14 residues in the CDR3. V trimming: 3 bases; J trimming: 5 bases; junction bases outside the gene matches: 5. The chain's CDR3 is CASSYLGLADEQYF. DNA of the CDR3: TGTGCCAGCAGTTATTTGGGACTAGCCGACGAGCAGTACTTC.

This clonotype was detected a few times. The chain carries TRBV5-1 and TRBJ1-4; D not certain. Trimming left V 3 bases short and J 5 bases short, with 8 bases between. This CDR3 spans 13 amino acids. The germline gives CDR1 SGHRS, CDR2 YFSETQ. CDR3 in amino acids: CASSSSQNEKLFF. CDR3 nucleotides: TGCGCCAGCAGCTCTTCCCAGAATGAAAAACTGTTTTTT.